The 30 T cell receptor beta chains in this list originate from one sample, sequenced in a study of CXCR3-negative and CXCR3-positive naive CD8 T cells. Broader study findings: Naive cells with CXCR3 showed TRB CDR3s that were more hydrophobic than those in CXCR3-negative naive cells.

TRB cDNA was prepared as libraries by UMI-labeled 5' RACE. TCRdb reanalyzed the 5' RACE reads, giving one entry per CDR3 protein sequence and no DNA. The sample features approximately 130,000 distinct CDR3 sequences, with over 0.35% in its top ten. These receptors' targets are unknown. The sample comprised naive CXCR3+ CD8+ T cells from blood. Stated subset: CD45RO-CCR7+CD27+CD95- naive CD8+ T cells expressing CXCR3 (TNR3+). These receptors were obtained from a human donor in good health. Some clones in this sample may be carry-over from other donors' samples.

The chain combines TRBV5-5 with TRBJ2-7. CDR1 is SGHKS, CDR2 YYEKEE, per germline (reference sequence). This CDR3 is 13 amino acids long. The CDR3 loop reads CASSLEMIYEQYF. The whole variable domain, remainder taken from reference TRBV5-5 and TRBJ2-7, is DAGVTQSPTHLIKTRGQQVTLRCSPISGHKSVSWYQQVLGQGPQFIFQYYEKEERGRGNFPDRFSARQFPNYSSELNVNALLLGDSALYLCASSLEMIYEQYFGPGTRLTVT.

V gene TRBV7-7 combines with J gene TRBJ1-2. Germline V gives CDR1 SSHAT, CDR2 FNYEAQ (reference sequence). CDR3 length equals 13 residues. CDR3: CASSLFNTEGYTF.

V and J are TRBV25-1 and TRBJ2-5; TCRdb calls TRBD1, which cannot be checked without DNA. The V gene's germline CDR1 is MGHDK and CDR2 SYGVNS. The CDR3 loop spans 15 amino acids. This CDR3 reads CASSPWGTVPETQYF.

This chain joins TRBV6-5 and TRBJ2-1; the TRBD2 assignment by TCRdb is unverifiable without DNA. Germline CDR1 and CDR2: MNHEY and SVGAGI. The CDR3 consists of 16 residues. CDR3 residues: CASSTILTGAYNEQFF.

The genes are TRBV27 and TRBJ1-1. The CDR3 totals 15 residues. Germline V gene lookup returns CDR1 MNHEY and CDR2 SMNVEV (reference sequence). This CDR3 is CASSLRPVQNTEAFF.

The chain combines TRBV6-2 or TRBV6-3 with TRBJ2-1; TCRdb outputs TRBD2, but without DNA this stays unchecked. The CDR3 runs to 12 residues. Per germline, CDR1 MNHEY and CDR2 SVGEGT. CDR3: CASSLVSHEQFF.

J is TRBJ2-7 and V is TRBV4-2; no DNA is available, so the TRBD2 call from TCRdb remains unchecked. The length of the CDR3 is 13 residues. CDR1 is LGHNA and CDR2 is YNFKEQ in the germline V gene. CDR3 sequence reads: CASSQVGSGEQYF.

The rearrangement joins TRBV2 to TRBJ2-7; absent DNA, TCRdb's TRBD2 call cannot be checked. The CDR3 is made up of 16 amino acids. Germline-derived CDR1 and CDR2 are SNHLY and FYNNEI. This chain's CDR3 is CASNQRLGLADYEQYF.

The chain joins TRBV6-1 to TRBJ2-1. The germline V gene has CDR1 MNHNS and CDR2 SASEGT. This CDR3 has 14 residues. The CDR3: CATAMDGSYNEQFF.

This rearrangement joins TRBV7-4 to TRBJ2-4; TCRdb's D call, TRBD2, is unchecked because there is no DNA. The CDR3 is 15 residues long. The germline V gene has CDR1 SGHVT and CDR2 SQSDAQ. CDR3 sequence: CASSFTGPTGDIQYF.

This rearrangement joins TRBV9 to TRBJ2-1; TCRdb selects TRBD1, and the lack of DNA leaves this call unchecked. The CDR3 extends over 14 amino acids. CDR1 and CDR2 from the germline V gene are SGDLS and YYNGEE. The CDR3 loop is CASSQWGARDEQFF.

This chain joins TRBV11-2 and TRBJ2-5; TCRdb lists TRBD2, though no DNA is available to test this call. The CDR3 runs 12 residues. Germline values: CDR1 SGHAT, CDR2 FQNNGV. CDR3 region: CASSPPGGDQYF.

The chain combines TRBV4-3 with TRBJ2-3; no DNA is available, so the TRBD1 call from TCRdb remains unchecked. CDR3 length equals 14 residues. The germline V gene has CDR1 LGHNA and CDR2 YSLEER. The chain's CDR3 is CASSQASGVDTQYF.

The chain carries TRBV7-9 and TRBJ1-4; TCRdb's assignment of TRBD1 cannot be checked, as there is no DNA. Germline V gene lookup returns CDR1 SEHNR and CDR2 FQNEAQ (reference sequence). CDR3 length: 16 amino acids. CDR3 residues: CASSFSWTGANEKLFF.

The chain is built from TRBV15 and TRBJ2-1; the D call of TRBD2 rests on TCRdb alone, since no DNA is present to check it. CDR1 is LNHNV and CDR2 is YYDKDF in the germline V gene (reference sequence). The CDR3 sequence is 16 residues long. CDR3 amino acids: CATSRGGLAEYNEQFF.

The chain recombines TRBV7-6 with TRBJ2-1; TCRdb indicates TRBD1, and absent DNA this call remains unverified. The CDR3 is 15 residues long. The germline CDR1 and CDR2 sequences are SGHVS and FNYEAQ. This CDR3 is CASSWPGTGVNEQFF.

The rearrangement joins TRBV3-1 to TRBJ2-5; TCRdb returns TRBD1, unconfirmable since there is no DNA. Germline V gives CDR1 LGHDT, CDR2 YNNKEL (reference sequence). This CDR3 contains 14 residues. The CDR3 loop reads CASSHSTGTETQYF.

The genes are TRBV28 and TRBJ2-3; lacking DNA, the TRBD2 call made by TCRdb goes unchecked. CDR1 is MDHEN, CDR2 SYDVKM, per germline. This CDR3 region has 17 residues. CDR3 residues: CASSPWASGGSTDTQYF.

The chain employs TRBV6-1 and TRBJ1-5. CDR3 length: 13 residues. CDR1 is MNHNS and CDR2 is SASEGT in the germline V gene. The CDR3 protein is CASSLMSNQPQHF.

The chain combines TRBV9 with TRBJ2-3. The CDR3 totals 16 residues. Germline loops: CDR1 SGDLS, CDR2 YYNGEE. CDR3 residues: CASSVASGSGTDTQYF.

V usage is TRBV7-9 and J usage is TRBJ2-7. This CDR3 spans 13 amino acids. Germline CDR1 is SEHNR and CDR2 is FQNEAQ (reference sequence). CDR3 in amino acids: CASSYREPYEQYF.

The CDR3 sequence: CATSRDQGAVYGYTF. V usage is TRBV15 and J usage is TRBJ1-2; TCRdb's D gene call, TRBD1, goes unchecked for lack of DNA. This CDR3 region has 15 residues. In germline, CDR1 is LNHNV, CDR2 YYDKDF (reference sequence).

The chain uses TRBV29-1 and TRBJ2-7; TCRdb outputs TRBD1, but without DNA this stays unchecked. The germline gives CDR1 SQVTM, CDR2 ANQGSEA. This CDR3 is 13 amino acids long. CDR3 sequence reads: CSVEQDNSYEQYF.

The chain couples TRBV29-1 to TRBJ2-7; lacking DNA, the TRBD1 call made by TCRdb goes unchecked. Germline-derived CDR1 and CDR2 are SQVTM and ANQGSEA. The CDR3 is 13 residues long. The CDR3 sequence is CSVDSGEAYEQYF.

The V gene is TRBV29-1, the J gene TRBJ2-1; lacking DNA, the TRBD2 call made by TCRdb goes unchecked. Per the germline V gene, CDR1 is SQVTM and CDR2 is ANQGSEA. This CDR3 has 13 residues. The CDR3 loop is CSVAGGGIYEQFF.

The rearrangement links TRBV6-6 to TRBJ2-7; as DNA is missing, the TRBD1 call by TCRdb cannot be tested. CDR3 length: 13 residues. Germline V gene data show CDR1 as MNHNY and CDR2 as SVGAGI (reference sequence). This CDR3 is CASLGQGGLEQYF.

This rearrangement joins TRBV11-2 to TRBJ2-3. Germline V CDR1 and CDR2: SGHAT, FQNNGV. The CDR3 spans 16 residues. The CDR3 region is CASSLMVSSPADTQYF.

The V gene is TRBV25-1, the J gene TRBJ1-1. In germline, CDR1 is MGHDK, CDR2 SYGVNS. The CDR3 length is 14 residues. The CDR3 region is CASSELLTDTEAFF.

This chain links TRBV9 with TRBJ2-1; TCRdb lists TRBD1, though no DNA is available to test this call. Germline V gene sequence: CDR1 SGDLS, CDR2 YYNGEE. The length of the CDR3 is 15 residues. CDR3 residues: CVSSVEGQGAGEQFF.

This chain uses TRBV29-1 with TRBJ2-1. CDR1 is SQVTM, CDR2 ANQGSEA, per germline. The CDR3 has 11 residues. CDR3 region: CSEGAYNEQFF.